This record covers a single T cell receptor beta chain. CD45RO-negative, CCR7-positively selected cells formed the naive CD8 fraction, excluding terminally differentiated effector memory CD45RA+ cells. The data originate from a study of shared clonotypes between healthy human individuals. Germline CDR1 and CDR2: SGHRS and YFSETQ. The ends lost 4 bases at V and 4 bases at J; junction bases unmatched: 12. The CDR3 is 17 amino acids. Repertoires were generated with immunoSEQ multiplex PCR, while TCRdb's copy carries only in-frame clones and drops some. Here the sample spans about 2.1 million clones, about 93% being singletons.

This rearrangement joins TRBV5-1 to TRBJ2-3; 10 nucleotides match TRBD2. The TCR comes from a man between 18 and 29 years old in good health. Some clones in this sample may be carry-over from other donors' samples. The sequenced sample was naive CD8+ T cells from PBMCs. CDR3 amino acids: CASSALGLAGVADTQYF. The CDR3, as DNA: TGCGCCAGCAGCGCCCTCGGGCTAGCGGGAGTGGCAGATACGCAGTATTTT.